The 25 T cell receptor beta chains presented below share a single source sample, sequenced in a study of blood T cell repertoires in COVID-19. The method was immunoSEQ multiplex PCR; TCRdb's version includes in-frame clones alone and lacks a portion of them. The repertoire holds roughly 120,000 clones, around 90% seen once, with approximately 3.5% in the top ten. The sample consisted of peripheral blood. Receptors were obtained from a man aged 45 to 65 with active COVID-19.

The chain carries TRBV3-1 (or the pseudogene TRBV3-2) and TRBJ1-6; possible D gene TRBD1, 6 bases. The length of the CDR3 is 15 residues. Germline V gene sequence: CDR1 LGHDT, CDR2 YNNKEL (reference sequence). Trimming removed 4 bases from V and 2 bases from J, with 9 bases in between. The DNA of the CDR3 is TGTGCCAGCAGCCCAGGGGTCGCCTATAATTCACCCCTCCACTTT. Its protein is CASSPGVAYNSPLHF.

The V call is TRBV9, the J call TRBJ2-2, with a possible D match to TRBD1 (6 bases). The germline gives CDR1 SGDLS, CDR2 YYNGEE. V was clipped by 7 bases and J by 5 bases, with 18 bases between them. The CDR3 covers 15 residues. DNA of the CDR3: TGTGCCAGCGGGGGCGTTATGTCTCCTACCGGGGAGCTGTTTTTT. Its translation: CASGGVMSPTGELFF.

The V gene is TRBV3-1 (or the pseudogene TRBV3-2), the J gene TRBJ2-7; the match to TRBD2 covers 7 bases. CDR3 length: 13 amino acids. The V gene's germline CDR1 is LGHDT and CDR2 YNNKEL (reference sequence). Unmatched junction bases numbered 6, after V lost 1 base and J lost 9 bases. CDR3 nucleotide sequence: TGTGCCAGCAGCCAAGGGGGGGGTGTCAGGCAGTACGTC. This encodes CASSQGGGVRQYV.

The chain joins TRBV19 to TRBJ2-3; 11 bases line up with TRBD2. V shed 4 bases and J 5 bases; nucleotides not matched to a gene: 8. The CDR3 sequence is 16 residues long. Per the germline V gene, CDR1 is LNHDA and CDR2 is SQIVND (reference sequence). For the CDR3, the DNA is TGTGCCAGTAGTAGCAAGACTAGCGGGACCCGAGATACGCAGTATTTT. This codes for CASSSKTSGTRDTQYF.

The chain combines TRBV27 with TRBJ2-2; no clear D. The CDR3 is made up of 12 amino acids. With 6 bases removed from V and 1 base from J, the gap between germline ends came to 3 bases. CDR1 is MNHEY, CDR2 SMNVEV, per germline (reference sequence). CDR3 loop: CASSQNTGELFF. CDR3 coding DNA: TGTGCCAGCAGCCAGAACACCGGGGAGCTGTTTTTT.

The sample holds one count of this clone. The chain carries TRBV11-1 and TRBJ2-5; 10 bases match TRBD1. This CDR3 is built from 14 residues. CDR1 and CDR2 from the germline V gene are SGHAT and FQDESV (reference sequence). V shed 5 bases and J 3 bases; nucleotides not matched to a gene: 3. CDR3 protein: CASSLGQGKETQYF. The CDR3 bases are TGTGCCAGCAGCCTGGGACAGGGGAAAGAGACCCAGTACTTC. The full variable domain, completed using reference TRBV11-1 and TRBJ2-5, is EAEVAQSPRYKITEKSQAVAFWCDPISGHATLYWYRQILGQGPELLVQFQDESVVDDSQLPKDRFSAERLKGVDSTLKIQPAELGDSAMYLCASSLGQGKETQYFGPGTRLLVL.

V usage is TRBV5-1 and J usage is TRBJ1-1; possibly TRBD1 for D (5 bases). The CDR3 is 16 amino acids. The germline V gene encodes CDR1 SGHRS and CDR2 YFSETQ. Trimming removed 2 bases from V and 4 bases from J, with 18 bases in between. DNA of the CDR3: TGCGCCAGCAGCTTCATTTCTCGGGGGACGGGCACTGAAGCTTTCTTT. Translated, it gives CASSFISRGTGTEAFF.

This clone appeared once. The gene calls are TRBV5-1 and TRBJ1-1, with a weak D call TRBD1 (5 bases). Trimming removed 5 bases at V and 1 base at J, with 9 bases between. Germline V gene lookup returns CDR1 SGHRS and CDR2 YFSETQ. The CDR3 loop spans 13 amino acids. This chain's CDR3 is CASSPGGNTEAFF. Here the CDR3 DNA reads TGCGCCAGCAGTCCCGGGGGGAACACTGAAGCTTTCTTT. The whole variable domain, filled in from reference TRBV5-1 and TRBJ1-1, reads KAGVTQTPRYLIKTRGQQVTLSCSPISGHRSVSWYQQTPGQGLQFLFEYFSETQRNKGNFPGRFSGRQFSNSRSEMNVSTLELGDSALYLCASSPGGNTEAFFGQGTRLTVV.

The chain is built from TRBV5-3 and TRBJ1-1, with D perhaps matching TRBD1 (6 bases). TRBV5-3 is an open reading frame whose function is uncertain. The CDR3 length is 12 residues. V was cut by 0 bases and J by 10 bases, with 10 bases left in between. The CDR3 bases are TGTGCCAGAAGCTTGGTAACAGGGAGAGCTTTCTTT. Protein: CARSLVTGRAFF.

There are a few counts of this clone. This chain uses TRBV12-3 or TRBV12-4 with TRBJ2-3; D is unresolved. The V gene lost 6 bases and the J gene lost 6 bases, with 13 bases spanning the gap. The CDR3 sequence is 13 residues long. CDR3 region: CASSPDSGDTQYF. CDR3 coding DNA: TGTGCCAGCAGCCCTGACTCCGGGGATACGCAGTATTTT.

The chain links TRBV7-6 to TRBJ2-7; maybe TRBD1 (5 bases). V lost 5 bases, J lost 6 bases, and 11 bases lay in between. This CDR3 is built from 12 residues. Germline CDR1 SGHVS, CDR2 FNYEAQ. The CDR3 loop is CASSGHRAEQYF. The CDR3 coding sequence is TGTGCCAGCAGCGGACACCGTGCCGAGCAGTACTTC.

The chain recombines TRBV7-2 with TRBJ1-5; D is possibly TRBD1 (6 bases). The CDR3 is 16 residues long. Germline CDR1 reads SGHTA; CDR2 reads FQGNSA. V lost 5 bases and J 6 bases, leaving 20 bases between the germline ends. The CDR3 DNA reads TGTGCCAGCAGCCCAGGTGGGGCTGGGGGCGGTCAGCCCCAGCATTTT. Translating it yields CASSPGGAGGGQPQHF.

The V and J genes are TRBV20-1 and TRBJ2-1, with unresolved D. V was trimmed by 3 bases and J by 0 bases, leaving 9 bases between them. The CDR3 spans 14 residues. Germline CDR1 DFQATT, CDR2 SNEGSKA (reference sequence). The CDR3 protein is CSASRSISYNEQFF. As DNA, the CDR3 is TGCAGTGCTAGTCGCTCTATCTCCTACAATGAGCAGTTCTTC.

This CDR3 is CASSPGTAYEQYV. CDR3 coding DNA: TGTGCCAGCTCACCAGGGACAGCCTACGAGCAGTACGTC. This chain connects TRBV18 to TRBJ2-7; TRBD1 agrees at 7 bases. Per germline, CDR1 KGHSH and CDR2 LQKENI. This CDR3 is built from 13 residues. V trimming: 2 bases; J trimming: 2 bases; junction bases outside the gene matches: 0.

J is TRBJ2-3 and V is TRBV7-6; 9 positions agree with TRBD1. V dropped 5 bases and J dropped 5; count of bases not matched to a gene: 8. The CDR3 contains 15 residues. The germline V gene has CDR1 SGHVS and CDR2 FNYEAQ. The CDR3 loop reads CASSGSTGGIDTQYF. In nucleotides, the CDR3 is TGTGCCAGCAGCGGGAGTACAGGGGGCATAGATACGCAGTATTTT. Complete variable domain (other parts from reference TRBV7-6 and TRBJ2-3): GAGVSQSPRYKVTKRGQDVALRCDPISGHVSLYWYRQALGQGPEFLTYFNYEAQQDKSGLPNDRFSAERPEGSISTLTIQRTEQRDSAMYRCASSGSTGGIDTQYFGPGTRLTVL.

The genes are TRBV2 and TRBJ2-2; 9 bases align to TRBD1. This CDR3 comprises 16 residues. V lost 6 bases, J lost 4 bases, and 9 bases stayed unmatched. The V gene's germline CDR1 is SNHLY and CDR2 FYNNEI. The CDR3 loop reads CASRGTGMGSTGELFF. Here the CDR3 DNA reads TGTGCCAGCAGGGGGACAGGGATGGGTAGCACCGGGGAGCTGTTTTTT.

The chain uses TRBV14 and TRBJ1-2, with D possibly matching TRBD1 (5 bases). V was trimmed by 0 bases and J by 6 bases, leaving 11 bases between them. This CDR3 is 14 amino acids long. The V gene's germline CDR1 is SGHDN and CDR2 FVKESK. Written as DNA, the CDR3 is TGTGCCAGCAGCCAAGATCGGGGGATTCATGGCTACACCTTC. Translating gives CASSQDRGIHGYTF.

This chain links TRBV12-3 or TRBV12-4 with TRBJ2-7; 9 bases are a match to TRBD1. The CDR3 contains 13 residues. The J segment lost 4 bases and the V segment lost 6 bases, leaving 4 bases of the junction unmatched. In DNA form, the CDR3 reads TGTGCCAGCAGCCGGGACAGGGAGTACGAGCAGTACGTC. This sequence encodes CASSRDREYEQYV.

The genes are TRBV6-5 and TRBJ2-7; maybe TRBD2 (6 bases). V lost 6 bases and J lost 1, with 16 bases in between. There are 15 residues in the CDR3. Looked up from germline, CDR1 is MNHEY and CDR2 is SVGAGI. The chain's CDR3 is CASSGGISGSYEQYV. CDR3 coding DNA: TGTGCCAGCAGCGGCGGGATCTCGGGTTCCTACGAGCAGTACGTC.

V is TRBV27 and J is TRBJ1-1; D is perhaps TRBD1 (5 bases). CDR1 and CDR2 from the germline V gene are MNHEY and SMNVEV (reference sequence). The CDR3 runs to 15 residues. Trimming took 0 bases from V and 3 from J, leaving 11 bases between them. CDR3 amino acids: CASSLSAWGDTEAFF. The CDR3 DNA reads as TGTGCCAGCAGTTTATCGGCCTGGGGGGACACTGAAGCTTTCTTT.

V is TRBV6-5 and J is TRBJ1-2; the D gene is possibly TRBD1 (5 bases). The CDR3 length is 12 residues. The V and J ends lost 7 bases and 7 bases respectively, with 13 bases between them. Germline-derived CDR1 and CDR2 are MNHEY and SVGAGI. DNA for the CDR3: TGTGCCAGCACCGACAGAACTTCTGGCTACACCTTC. Translating gives CASTDRTSGYTF.

This sequence joins TRBV6-6 and TRBJ2-7; no clear D. The CDR3 runs to 16 residues. The germline V and J ends were trimmed by 4 bases and 7 bases, with 23 bases remaining between them. The germline V gene encodes CDR1 MNHNY and CDR2 SVGAGI (reference sequence). The CDR3: CASSSPQLLLREEQYF. In DNA, the CDR3 is TGTGCCAGCAGTTCCCCCCAACTCCTGCTCCGAGAGGAGCAGTACTTC.

V is TRBV18 and J is TRBJ2-1; 10 nucleotides agree with TRBD1. V lost 0 bases and J lost 3; bases outside the gene matches: 5. The CDR3 spans 17 residues. From germline, CDR1 is KGHSH and CDR2 LQKENI. CDR3 sequence reads: CASSPPVGTGDYNEQFF. The CDR3 DNA sequence: TGTGCCAGCTCACCACCGGTAGGGACAGGGGACTACAATGAGCAGTTCTTC. The full variable domain, in which reference TRBV18 and TRBJ2-1 provide the parts outside the CDR3, is NAGVMQNPRHLVRRRGQEARLRCSPMKGHSHVYWYRQLPEEGLKFMVYLQKENIIDESGMPKERFSAEFPKEGPSILRIQQVVRGDSAAYFCASSPPVGTGDYNEQFFGPGTRLTVL.

The V call is TRBV21-1, the J call TRBJ2-7; no DNA check was done on the table's D call, TRBD1. TRBV21-1 is a documented pseudogene. This CDR3 comprises 16 residues. This CDR3 is CASSSRLDSRSYEQYV. In DNA, the CDR3 is TGTGCCAGCAGCTCCCGTCTGGACAGCCGGTCCTACGAGCAGTACGTC.

DNA for the CDR3: TGTGCCAGCAGCCACTTATTCGCGGGAAGCCGGTCCTACAATGAGCAGTTCTTC. This codes for CASSHLFAGSRSYNEQFF. The rearrangement uses TRBV5-4 and TRBJ2-1; D is perhaps TRBD2 (6 bases). This CDR3 is built from 18 residues. Trimming left V 4 bases short and J 1 base short, with 21 bases between. Per the germline V gene, CDR1 is SGHNT and CDR2 is YYREEE (reference sequence).